The T cell receptor (beta chain) under discussion was sequenced for a study of shared clonotypes between healthy human individuals. A word on this clone: Its antigen is still unknown.

Study-wide results and caveats: On the whole, naive subsets had larger estimated richness than memory subsets had. When compared with the clonotypes that were shared by all four sorted-subset donors, the non-shared clonotypes turned out to have lower generation probabilities.

The CDR3 consists of 14 residues. Trimming shortened V by 5 bases and J by 3 bases, and 10 bases separated the two germline ends. From germline, CDR1 is LNHDA and CDR2 SQIVND (reference sequence). All participating donors were Caucasian adults from Nashville, Tennessee. Deep-level running was used for the assay. TCRdb's copy holds only in-frame clones and misses some; the assay was immunoSEQ multiplex PCR. The table includes around 2.3 million clones, 95% detected once. This clonotype originated in a man younger than 35 in good health. Sample: naive CD4+ T cells sorted from blood. Indicated subset: CD45RA+ positively selected. The chain links TRBV19 to TRBJ2-2; tentatively, D is TRBD2 (6 bases). CDR3 in DNA: TGTGCCAGTAGTCCAGGGACTTACACCGGGGAGCTGTTTTTT. As protein: CASSPGTYTGELFF.